The 13 T cell receptor beta chains given below trace back to one sample, sequenced in a study of cytomegalovirus exposure and HLA in healthy donors. The PCR contained 60 Vbeta and 13 Jbeta primers. TCRdb keeps only in-frame clones here, not all; method: immunoSEQ multiplex PCR. The table lists 95,000 to 150,000 clones, over 15% of them singletons. The sample taken for sequencing was PBMCs. The receptors were sampled from a female donor in good health and CMV-seropositive.

The V gene is TRBV28, the J gene TRBJ2-1; 13 nucleotides match TRBD2. This CDR3 contains 15 residues. V trimming: 4 bases; J trimming: 15 bases; junction bases outside the gene matches: 12. Germline CDR1 reads MDHEN; CDR2 reads SYDVKM. This chain's CDR3 is CASSWGLAGRVYRFF. CDR3 coding DNA: TGTGCCAGCAGTTGGGGACTAGCGGGAAGAGTGTACCGGTTCTTC.

A few counts support this clone. The chain joins TRBV7-9 to TRBJ1-6; a weak D match, TRBD1 (6 bases). This CDR3 is 15 amino acids long. Trimming shortened V by 10 bases and J by 5 bases, and 18 bases separated the two germline ends. The germline V gene encodes CDR1 SEHNR and CDR2 FQNEAQ (reference sequence). The CDR3 DNA reads TGTGCCACACCCGGCGAGGACAGCCATAATTCACCCCTCCACTTT. As protein: CATPGEDSHNSPLHF.

This chain uses TRBV9 with TRBJ2-2; no definite D call. V was cut by 0 bases and J by 6 bases, with 6 bases left in between. CDR3 length equals 13 residues. The germline gives CDR1 SGDLS, CDR2 YYNGEE. The CDR3 here is CASSVVTAGELFF. The CDR3 DNA is TGTGCCAGCAGCGTAGTCACGGCCGGGGAGCTGTTTTTT.

This chain links TRBV4-3 with TRBJ2-3, with 8 bases that match TRBD2. CDR3 length: 18 amino acids. V shed 3 bases, J shed 0 bases, and the junction held 11 bases outside the gene matches. Germline CDR1 and CDR2: LGHNA and YSLEER. CDR3 sequence reads: CASSQVIAGLLSTDTQYF. In DNA form, the CDR3 reads TGCGCCAGCAGCCAGGTGATAGCGGGACTCCTTAGCACAGATACGCAGTATTTT.

This clone was seen only a few times. This chain connects TRBV6-1 to TRBJ2-1; 10 positions match TRBD2. V lost 3 bases to trimming and J lost 0 bases; unmatched junction nucleotides: 2. This CDR3 is 16 amino acids long. From germline, CDR1 is MNHNS and CDR2 SASEGT. The CDR3 sequence is CASSDRTSGSYNEQFF. CDR3 in DNA: TGTGCCAGCAGTGACAGGACTAGCGGCTCCTACAATGAGCAGTTCTTC.

The V call is TRBV25-1, the J call TRBJ2-4; a possible D gene is TRBD1 (6 bases). With 3 bases removed from V and 6 bases from J, the gap between germline ends came to 12 bases. This CDR3 is 14 amino acids long. Germline V gene lookup returns CDR1 MGHDK and CDR2 SYGVNS. The CDR3 DNA reads as TGTGCCAGCAGTGATATCGGCAGGGGAAACATTCAGTACTTC. The encoded protein is CASSDIGRGNIQYF.

This clone was detected only once. A read error is likely here: a far larger clone is one base away. The sample has other DNA sequences that encode this CDR3 too. For the CDR3, the DNA is TGCGCCAGCAGCTTGCCCGACTATGGGGAGGCTTTCTTT. It translates to CASSLPDYGEAFF. The J gene is TRBJ1-1, the V gene TRBV5-1, with unresolved D. Trimming took off 1 base at V and 11 bases at J, with 15 bases between the two ends. Per the germline V gene, CDR1 is SGHRS and CDR2 is YFSETQ. The CDR3 length is 13 residues. The variable domain in full, with the rest retrieved from reference TRBV5-1 and TRBJ1-1, is KAGVTQTPRYLIKTRGQQVTLSCSPISGHRSVSWYQQTPGQGLQFLFEYFSETQRNKGNFPGRFSGRQFSNSRSEMNVSTLELGDSALYLCASSLPDYGEAFFGQGTRLTVV.

The gene calls are TRBV15 and TRBJ1-1; no reliable D call. This CDR3 contains 15 residues. Germline assignment: CDR1 LNHNV and CDR2 YYDKDF (reference sequence). V was clipped by 3 bases and J by 6 bases, with 17 bases between them. The CDR3: CATSRERKTSAEAFF. DNA for the CDR3: TGTGCCACCAGCAGGGAACGGAAAACAAGCGCTGAAGCTTTCTTT.

V usage is TRBV7-9 and J usage is TRBJ1-5; D ambiguous. Germline V gene sequence: CDR1 SEHNR, CDR2 FQNEAQ (reference sequence). The CDR3 covers 18 residues. The V gene lost 0 bases and the J gene lost 2 bases, with 17 bases spanning the gap. The DNA for the CDR3 is TGTGCCAGCAGCTTAGCCAACGCGAGGGCTTGGGGCAATCAGCCCCAGCATTTT. Translating gives CASSLANARAWGNQPQHF.

This chain uses TRBV10-3 with TRBJ2-3; TRBD2 is a possible D gene (6 bases). CDR3 length: 15 residues. CDR1 and CDR2 (germline): ENHRY, SYGVKD. V lost 6 bases, J lost 1 base, and 14 bases lay in between. For the CDR3, the DNA is TGTGCCATCAGCCGCGGGATCGAGGGCACAGATACGCAGTATTTT. It yields the protein CAISRGIEGTDTQYF.

This clone has a handful of counts. This chain joins TRBV5-1 and TRBJ2-3, with D unclear. V lost 0 bases, J lost 4 bases, and 9 bases lay in between. Germline loops: CDR1 SGHRS, CDR2 YFSETQ. The CDR3 covers 14 residues. CDR3 sequence (DNA): TGCGCCAGCAGCTTGGATCTAAATGCAGATACGCAGTATTTT. It is translated as CASSLDLNADTQYF.

The chain joins TRBV14 to TRBJ2-1, with D possibly TRBD2 on 5 matching bases. Germline V gene sequence: CDR1 SGHDN, CDR2 FVKESK. There are 13 residues in the CDR3. Trimming took 0 bases from V and 8 from J, leaving 8 bases between them. CDR3 in DNA: TGTGCCAGCAGCCAAGAACGGGAAGATGAGCAGTTCTTC. Translated: CASSQEREDEQFF.

The genes are TRBV7-2 and TRBJ1-6, with 12 bases that match TRBD1. Germline CDR1 reads SGHTA; CDR2 reads FQGNSA. The CDR3 is made up of 18 amino acids. The V and J ends lost 7 bases and 3 bases, in that order; junction bases with no gene match: 10. The CDR3 DNA follows: TGTGCCAGCACTATGGGACAGGGGGCCCTTTACTATAATTCACCCCTCCACTTT. Translating it yields CASTMGQGALYYNSPLHF. Using reference TRBV7-2 and TRBJ1-6 for the parts outside the CDR3, the full variable domain is GAGVSQSPSNKVTEKGKDVELRCDPISGHTALYWYRQSLGQGLEFLIYFQGNSAPDKSGLPSDRFSAERTGGSVSTLTIQRTQQEDSAVYLCASTMGQGALYYNSPLHFGNGTRLTVT.